Below are 12 T cell receptor beta chains sequenced from a single sample in a study of blood T cells in healthy people across ages. Through a sample-barcoded 5' primer and a J-beta primer mix, a second PCR was run for roughly 6 to 11 cycles. TCRdb redid the calling of the 5' RACE reads with MiXCR, one entry per CDR3 protein. The top ten hold around an eighth of the sample, which has about 900,000 distinct CDR3 sequences, about 48% seen once. The sequencing sample was made of blood. These receptors originate from a man between 25 and 39 years old in good health.

This clonotype was observed at least ten times. The rearrangement uses TRBV3-1 and TRBJ2-2; D is unresolved. Trimming removed 5 bases at V and 2 bases at J, with 3 bases between. CDR3 length: 12 residues. Per germline, CDR1 LGHDT and CDR2 YNNKEL (reference sequence). CDR3 residues: CASSYNTGELFF. DNA for the CDR3: TGTGCCAGCAGCTATAACACCGGGGAGCTGTTTTTT.

Comment on this clonotype: The junction does not match germline at one end; this may be a read error. The gene calls are TRBV20-1 and TRBJ2-1; 8 bases are a match to TRBD2. Germline V gene data show CDR1 as DFQATT and CDR2 as SNEGSKA (reference sequence). The CDR3 runs 14 residues. This CDR3 reads CSARDGRGAKERFF. The CDR3 nucleotides are TGCAGTGCTAGAGATGGGCGGGGGGCAAAGGAGCGGTTCTTC.

The chain uses TRBV2 and TRBJ1-2; 7 nucleotides align to TRBD1. Germline CDR1 and CDR2: SNHLY and FYNNEI. V shed 5 bases, J shed 6 bases, and the junction held 9 bases outside the gene matches. The CDR3 spans 14 residues. The CDR3 spells CASSLDRVVDGYTF. The CDR3 nucleotides read TGTGCCAGCAGTCTAGACAGGGTAGTCGATGGCTACACCTTC.

A remark on this clonotype: Germline is not matched at one junction end, which may reflect a read error. The chain uses TRBV5-1 and TRBJ1-2; the D gene is possibly TRBD1 (6 bases). CDR1 is SGHRS, CDR2 YFSETQ, per germline. This CDR3 region has 13 residues. CDR3 protein: CVSSLDSSNGYTF. CDR3 bases: TGCGTCAGCAGCTTGGACAGTTCGAATGGCTACACCTTC.

J is TRBJ2-7 and V is TRBV12-3 or TRBV12-4; no firm D call. V lost 7 bases, J lost 2 bases, and 6 bases lay in between. CDR3 size: 11 residues. This CDR3 is CASTHPYEQYF. DNA for the CDR3: TGTGCCAGCACCCATCCCTACGAGCAGTACTTC.

This clonotype was found many times. The V and J genes are TRBV5-1 and TRBJ2-1; 7 nucleotides line up with TRBD2. Losses at the gene ends were 1 base for V and 9 bases for J; bases not matched to a gene: 7. The CDR3 totals 14 residues. CDR1 is SGHRS, CDR2 YFSETQ, per germline. In nucleotides, the CDR3 is TGCGCCAGCAGCTTGTCACCCCCGGGAGGTGAGCAGTTCTTC. This codes for CASSLSPPGGEQFF.

The chain links TRBV7-9 to TRBJ1-5; tentatively, D is TRBD1 (6 bases). CDR1 SEHNR and CDR2 FQNEAQ come from the germline V gene (reference sequence). This CDR3 spans 14 amino acids. Trimming left V 5 bases short and J 5 bases short, with 13 bases between. The CDR3 DNA is TGTGCCAGCAGCACGGACAGATACTATCAGCCCCAGCATTTT. Its translation is CASSTDRYYQPQHF.

The rearrangement uses TRBV3-1 and TRBJ2-1, with TRBD1 as a possible D gene (6 bases). The ends were cut back, 1 base at V and 3 bases at J, with 13 bases in the middle. Germline V lookup: CDR1 LGHDT, CDR2 YNNKEL (reference sequence). The CDR3 sequence is 16 residues long. DNA for the CDR3: TGTGCCAGCAGCCAAGGTGGGCAGGGGCTCTACAATGAGCAGTTCTTC. This sequence encodes CASSQGGQGLYNEQFF.

The gene calls are TRBV29-1 and TRBJ2-3; D not resolved. Germline CDR1 reads SQVTM; CDR2 reads ANQGSEA. The length of the CDR3 is 12 residues. Trimming took off 3 bases at V and 4 bases at J, with 8 bases between the two ends. DNA for the CDR3: TGCAGCGTTGACTCGGGCCCAGATACGCAGTATTTT. Protein product: CSVDSGPDTQYF.

This clonotype appeared a single time. The chain combines TRBV19 with TRBJ2-7, with no clear D. In germline, CDR1 is LNHDA, CDR2 SQIVND (reference sequence). The CDR3 consists of 13 residues. The germline V and J ends were trimmed by 5 bases and 7 bases, with 15 bases remaining between them. CDR3 DNA: TGTGCCAGTAGTTTTGACCCTTTCCGGGAGCAGTACTTC. Protein sequence: CASSFDPFREQYF.

This clonotype was counted between two and nine times. The gene calls are TRBV7-2 and TRBJ1-1, with D unresolved. The CDR3 is 13 residues long. Germline CDR1 reads SGHTA; CDR2 reads FQGNSA. Trimming left V 5 bases short and J 1 base short, with 8 bases between. For the CDR3, the DNA is TGTGCCAGCAGCCGTGACAAGAACACTGAAGCTTTCTTT. Protein product: CASSRDKNTEAFF. The entire variable domain, with the rest obtained from reference TRBV7-2 and TRBJ1-1, is as follows: GAGVSQSPSNKVTEKGKDVELRCDPISGHTALYWYRQSLGQGLEFLIYFQGNSAPDKSGLPSDRFSAERTGGSVSTLTIQRTQQEDSAVYLCASSRDKNTEAFFGQGTRLTVV.

This rearrangement joins TRBV20-1 to TRBJ1-1, with D maybe TRBD1 (5 bases). Germline-derived CDR1 and CDR2 are DFQATT and SNEGSKA (reference sequence). V lost 0 bases and J 3 bases, leaving 11 bases between the germline ends. The CDR3 extends over 14 amino acids. In DNA, the CDR3 is TGCAGTGCTAGAGACGGAGACAGTTACACTGAAGCTTTCTTT. Amino acid sequence: CSARDGDSYTEAFF.